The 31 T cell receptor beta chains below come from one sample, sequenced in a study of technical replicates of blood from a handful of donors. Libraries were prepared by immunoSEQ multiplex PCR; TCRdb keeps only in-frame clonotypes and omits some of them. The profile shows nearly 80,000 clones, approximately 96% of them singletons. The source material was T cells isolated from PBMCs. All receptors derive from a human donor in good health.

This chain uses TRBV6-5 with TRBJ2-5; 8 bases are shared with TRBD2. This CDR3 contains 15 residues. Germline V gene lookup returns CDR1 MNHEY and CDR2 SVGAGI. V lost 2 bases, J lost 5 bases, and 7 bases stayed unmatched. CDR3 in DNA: TGTGCCAGCAGTTACGCTTCTACGGGAGGGGAGACCCAGTACTTC. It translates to CASSYASTGGETQYF.

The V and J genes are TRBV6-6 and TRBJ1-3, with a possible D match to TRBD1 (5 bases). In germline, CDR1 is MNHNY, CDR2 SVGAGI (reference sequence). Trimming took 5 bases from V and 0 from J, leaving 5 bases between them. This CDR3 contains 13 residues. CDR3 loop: CASSDSSGNTIYF. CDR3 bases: TGTGCCAGCAGTGACAGCTCTGGAAACACCATATATTTT.

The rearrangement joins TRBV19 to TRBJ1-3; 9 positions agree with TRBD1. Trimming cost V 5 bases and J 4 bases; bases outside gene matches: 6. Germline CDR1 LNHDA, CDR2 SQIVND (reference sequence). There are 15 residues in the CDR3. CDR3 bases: TGTGCCAGTAGTCTCTCCGGGACAGGGGGAAACACCATATATTTT. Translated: CASSLSGTGGNTIYF.

This chain's CDR3 is CASSYSGPGTEAFF. The CDR3 nucleotides read TGTGCCAGCAGTTACTCGGGGCCGGGCACTGAAGCTTTCTTT. The V and J genes are TRBV6-5 and TRBJ1-1, with a possible D match to TRBD1 (5 bases). V shed 0 bases and J shed 4 bases, with 9 bases lying between them. CDR3 length equals 14 residues. CDR1 is MNHEY and CDR2 is SVGAGI in the germline V gene.

CDR3 sequence (DNA): TGCAGCGTTGAAGAACGGGGGATGGGGAACACTGAAGCTTTCTTT. Protein: CSVEERGMGNTEAFF. The V call is TRBV29-1, the J call TRBJ1-1; tentatively, D is TRBD1 (5 bases). The length of the CDR3 is 15 residues. The V end was cut by 0 bases, the J end by 1 base, with 12 bases between. Germline lookup yields CDR1 SQVTM and CDR2 ANQGSEA.

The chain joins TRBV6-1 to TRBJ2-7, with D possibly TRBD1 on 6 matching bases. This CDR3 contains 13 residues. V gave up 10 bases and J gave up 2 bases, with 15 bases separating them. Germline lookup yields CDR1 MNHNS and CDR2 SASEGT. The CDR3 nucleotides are TGTGCCATCTATAGTAACAGGGCCTACGAGCAGTACTTC. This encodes CAIYSNRAYEQYF.

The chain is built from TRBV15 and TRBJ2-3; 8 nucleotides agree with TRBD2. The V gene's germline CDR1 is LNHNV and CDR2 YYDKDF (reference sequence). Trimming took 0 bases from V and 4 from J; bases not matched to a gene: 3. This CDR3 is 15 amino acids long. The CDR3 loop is CATSRDRAGADTQYF. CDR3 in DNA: TGTGCCACCAGCAGAGATCGAGCGGGAGCAGATACGCAGTATTTT.

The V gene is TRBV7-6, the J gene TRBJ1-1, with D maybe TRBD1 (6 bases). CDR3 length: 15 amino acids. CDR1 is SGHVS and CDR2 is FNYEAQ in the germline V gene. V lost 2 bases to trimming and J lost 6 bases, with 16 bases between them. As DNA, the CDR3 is TGTGCCAGCAGCTTAATAGACAGGTCGCGGGCTGAAGCTTTCTTT. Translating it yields CASSLIDRSRAEAFF.

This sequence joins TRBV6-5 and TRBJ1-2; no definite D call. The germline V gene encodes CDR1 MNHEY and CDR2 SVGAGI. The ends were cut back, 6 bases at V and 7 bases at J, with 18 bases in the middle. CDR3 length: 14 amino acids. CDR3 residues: CASSPRPQFSGYTF. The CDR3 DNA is TGTGCCAGCAGCCCCCGCCCCCAGTTCTCTGGCTACACCTTC.

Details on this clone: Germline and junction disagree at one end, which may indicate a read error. The DNA of the CDR3 is TGTGCCAGCAGTGAAGCTCCGGGTACCTTTTTC. Translated: CASSEAPGTFF. The J gene is TRBJ2-7, the V gene TRBV2; D is ambiguous. Looked up from germline, CDR1 is SNHLY and CDR2 is FYNNEI. The CDR3 consists of 11 residues.

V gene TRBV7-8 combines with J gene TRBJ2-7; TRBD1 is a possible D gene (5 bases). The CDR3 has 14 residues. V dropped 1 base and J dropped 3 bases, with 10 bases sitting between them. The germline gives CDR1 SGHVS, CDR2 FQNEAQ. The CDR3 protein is CASSLVTVYYEQYF. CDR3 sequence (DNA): TGTGCCAGCAGCTTAGTGACAGTTTACTACGAGCAGTACTTC. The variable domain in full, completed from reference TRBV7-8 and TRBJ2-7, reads GAGVSQSPRYKVAKRGQDVALRCDPISGHVSLFWYQQALGQGPEFLTYFQNEAQLDKSGLPSDRFFAERPEGSVSTLKIQRTQQEDSAVYLCASSLVTVYYEQYFGPGTRLTVT.

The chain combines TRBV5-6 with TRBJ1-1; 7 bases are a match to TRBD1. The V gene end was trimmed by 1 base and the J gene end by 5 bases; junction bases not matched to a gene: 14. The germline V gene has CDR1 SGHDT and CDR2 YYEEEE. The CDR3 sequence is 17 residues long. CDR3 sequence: CASSLFLTGSISTEAFF. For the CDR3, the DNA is TGTGCCAGCAGCTTGTTCCTGACAGGGTCAATAAGTACTGAAGCTTTCTTT.

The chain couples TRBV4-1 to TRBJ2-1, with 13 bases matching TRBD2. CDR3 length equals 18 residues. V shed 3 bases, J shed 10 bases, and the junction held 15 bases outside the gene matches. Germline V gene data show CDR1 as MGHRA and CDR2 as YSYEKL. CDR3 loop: CASSQLPGLAGIQGEQFF. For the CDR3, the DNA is TGCGCCAGCAGCCAGCTACCGGGACTAGCGGGAATTCAGGGGGAGCAGTTCTTC.

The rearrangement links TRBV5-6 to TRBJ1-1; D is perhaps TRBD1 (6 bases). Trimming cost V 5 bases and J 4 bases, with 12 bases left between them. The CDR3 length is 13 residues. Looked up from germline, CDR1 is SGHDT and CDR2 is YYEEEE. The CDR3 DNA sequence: TGTGCCAGCAGAGCCGGGACAATCACTGAAGCTTTCTTT. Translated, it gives CASRAGTITEAFF.

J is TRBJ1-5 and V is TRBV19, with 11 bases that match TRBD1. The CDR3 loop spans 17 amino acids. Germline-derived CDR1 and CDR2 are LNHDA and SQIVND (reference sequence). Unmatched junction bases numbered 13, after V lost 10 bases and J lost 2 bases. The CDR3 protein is CAILPRGQGVRNQPQHF. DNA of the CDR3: TGTGCCATCCTACCTAGGGGACAGGGGGTTCGCAATCAGCCCCAGCATTTT.

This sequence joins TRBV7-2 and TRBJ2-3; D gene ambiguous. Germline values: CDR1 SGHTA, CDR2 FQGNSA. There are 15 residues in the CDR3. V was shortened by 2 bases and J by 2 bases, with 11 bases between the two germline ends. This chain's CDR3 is CASSLSRVTTDTQYF. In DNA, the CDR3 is TGTGCCAGCAGCTTATCTCGAGTTACCACAGATACGCAGTATTTT. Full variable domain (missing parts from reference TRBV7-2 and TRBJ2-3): GAGVSQSPSNKVTEKGKDVELRCDPISGHTALYWYRQSLGQGLEFLIYFQGNSAPDKSGLPSDRFSAERTGGSVSTLTIQRTQQEDSAVYLCASSLSRVTTDTQYFGPGTRLTVL.

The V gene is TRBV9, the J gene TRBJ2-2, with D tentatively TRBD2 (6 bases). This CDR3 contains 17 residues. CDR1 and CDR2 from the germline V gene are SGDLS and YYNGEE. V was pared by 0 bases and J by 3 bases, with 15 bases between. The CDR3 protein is CASSVEARTTYTGELFF. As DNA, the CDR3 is TGTGCCAGCAGCGTAGAAGCTAGGACTACCTACACCGGGGAGCTGTTTTTT.

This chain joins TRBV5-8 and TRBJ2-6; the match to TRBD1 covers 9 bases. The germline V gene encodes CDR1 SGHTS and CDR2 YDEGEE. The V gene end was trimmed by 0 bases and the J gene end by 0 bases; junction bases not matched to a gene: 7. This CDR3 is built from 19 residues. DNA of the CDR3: TGTGCCAGCAGCTTGGTTTATGGGACAGGGAACTCTGGGGCCAACGTCCTGACTTTC. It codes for CASSLVYGTGNSGANVLTF.

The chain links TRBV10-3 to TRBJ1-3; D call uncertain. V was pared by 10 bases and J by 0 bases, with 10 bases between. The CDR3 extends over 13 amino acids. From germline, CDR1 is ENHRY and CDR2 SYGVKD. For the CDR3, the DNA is TGTGCCACCCTACAGCACTCTGGAAACACCATATATTTT. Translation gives CATLQHSGNTIYF.

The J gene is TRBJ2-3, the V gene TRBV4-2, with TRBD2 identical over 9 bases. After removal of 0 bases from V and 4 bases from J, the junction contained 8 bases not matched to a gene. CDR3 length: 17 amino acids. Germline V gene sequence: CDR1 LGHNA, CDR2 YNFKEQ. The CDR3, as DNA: TGTGCCAGCAGCCAAGATCAGCGGGCTAGCGGGGCAGATACGCAGTATTTT. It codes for CASSQDQRASGADTQYF.

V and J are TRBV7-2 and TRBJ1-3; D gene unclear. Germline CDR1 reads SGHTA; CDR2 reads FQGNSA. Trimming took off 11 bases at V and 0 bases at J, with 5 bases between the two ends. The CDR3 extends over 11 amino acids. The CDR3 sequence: CALSSGNTIYF. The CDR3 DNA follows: TGTGCCCTTAGCTCTGGAAACACCATATATTTT.

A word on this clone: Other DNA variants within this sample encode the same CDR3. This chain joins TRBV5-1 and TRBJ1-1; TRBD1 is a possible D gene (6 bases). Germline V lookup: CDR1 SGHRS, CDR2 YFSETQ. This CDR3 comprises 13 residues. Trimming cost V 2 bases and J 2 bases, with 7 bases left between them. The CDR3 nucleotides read TGCGCCAGCAGCTTACAGGGTAACACTGAAGCTTTCTTT. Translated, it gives CASSLQGNTEAFF.

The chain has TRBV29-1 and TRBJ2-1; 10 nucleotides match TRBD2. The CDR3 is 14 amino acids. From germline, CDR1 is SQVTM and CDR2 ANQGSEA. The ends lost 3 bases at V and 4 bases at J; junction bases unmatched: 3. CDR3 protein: CSVDASGRYNEQFF. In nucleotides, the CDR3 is TGCAGCGTTGACGCTAGCGGGAGATACAATGAGCAGTTCTTC.

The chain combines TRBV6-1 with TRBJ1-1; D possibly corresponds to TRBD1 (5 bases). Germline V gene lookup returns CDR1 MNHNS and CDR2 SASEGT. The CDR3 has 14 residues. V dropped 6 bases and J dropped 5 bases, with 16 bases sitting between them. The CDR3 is CASRVEQRGTEAFF. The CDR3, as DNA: TGTGCCAGCAGGGTTGAACAGCGGGGGACTGAAGCTTTCTTT.

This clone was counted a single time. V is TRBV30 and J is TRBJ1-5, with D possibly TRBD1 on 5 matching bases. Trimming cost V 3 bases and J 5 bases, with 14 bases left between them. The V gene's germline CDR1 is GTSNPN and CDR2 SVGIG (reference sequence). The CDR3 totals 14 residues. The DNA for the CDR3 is TGTGCCTGGAGGGGGCCAGGAAGAGATCAGCCCCAGCATTTT. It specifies CAWRGPGRDQPQHF.

The CDR3 region is CASSDPGQFYGYTF. Here the CDR3 DNA reads TGTGCCAGCTCAGATCCGGGACAGTTCTATGGCTACACCTTC. The V and J genes are TRBV18 and TRBJ1-2, with 7 bases fitting TRBD1. This CDR3 is 14 amino acids long. The V segment lost 5 bases and the J segment 4 bases; nucleotides outside the gene matches: 7. CDR1 is KGHSH, CDR2 LQKENI, per germline.

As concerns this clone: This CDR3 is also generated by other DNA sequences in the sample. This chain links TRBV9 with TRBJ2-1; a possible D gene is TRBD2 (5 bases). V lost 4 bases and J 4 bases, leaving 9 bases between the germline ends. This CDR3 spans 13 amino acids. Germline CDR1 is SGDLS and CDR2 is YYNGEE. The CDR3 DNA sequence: TGTGCCAGCAGCCCAGGACTTTACAATGAGCAGTTCTTC. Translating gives CASSPGLYNEQFF.

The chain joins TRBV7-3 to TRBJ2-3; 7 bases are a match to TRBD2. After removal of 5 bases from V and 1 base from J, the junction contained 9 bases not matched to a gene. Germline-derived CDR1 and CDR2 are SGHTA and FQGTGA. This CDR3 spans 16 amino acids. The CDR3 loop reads CASSTNFAGGTDTQYF. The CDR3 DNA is TGTGCCAGCAGCACCAACTTTGCGGGGGGCACAGATACGCAGTATTTT.

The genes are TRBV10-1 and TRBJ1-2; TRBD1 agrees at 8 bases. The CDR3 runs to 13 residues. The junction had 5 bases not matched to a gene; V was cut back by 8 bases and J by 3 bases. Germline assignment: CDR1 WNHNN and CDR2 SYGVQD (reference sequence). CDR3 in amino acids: CASPDRVDYGYTF. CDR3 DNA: TGCGCCAGCCCGGACAGGGTTGACTATGGCTACACCTTC.

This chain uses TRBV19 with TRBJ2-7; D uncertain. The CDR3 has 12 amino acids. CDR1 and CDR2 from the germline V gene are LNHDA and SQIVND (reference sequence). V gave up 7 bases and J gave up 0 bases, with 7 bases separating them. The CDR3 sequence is CASIGNSYEQYF. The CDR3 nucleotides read TGTGCCAGTATTGGCAACTCCTACGAGCAGTACTTC.

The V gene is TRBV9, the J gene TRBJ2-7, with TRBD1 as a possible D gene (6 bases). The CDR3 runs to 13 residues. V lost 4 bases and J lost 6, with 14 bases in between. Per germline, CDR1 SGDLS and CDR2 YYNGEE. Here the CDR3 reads CASSPTGYSEQYF. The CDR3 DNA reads TGTGCCAGCAGCCCCACAGGGTACTCCGAGCAGTACTTC.